This TCR beta chain was found in a study of Ad26.COV2.S vaccination and SARS-CoV-2 variants. Study background: Once, or twice with 56 days between doses, Ad26.COV2.S was given intramuscularly.

On this clone itself: Its antigen is unknown.

As for treatment: 15 to 20 received Ad26.COV2.S at low or high dose, single or two shots; roughly five received placebo; per-sample allocation not given. Material that was analyzed had been drawn on day 63 after the first vaccine or placebo injection. In Boston, an adult donor aged 18-55 years took part. Repertoires were generated with immunoSEQ multiplex PCR, while TCRdb's copy carries only in-frame clones and drops some. Of 350,000 to 400,000 clones detected, about nine tenths appear once; the ten largest clones hold approximately 1.9%. Findings of the study overall: Comparability of non-spike TCR breadth was observed across vaccine and placebo recipients.

The source of this sequence is a person between 18 and 60 years old who received the Ad26.COV2.S COVID-19 vaccine or a placebo. Sequenced material: peripheral blood, taken in a trial of Ad26.COV2.S vaccine versus placebo.

CDR3 nucleotide sequence: TGTGCCACCAGCCCGGACTACATGGGGTATGGCTACACCTTC. Its translation: CATSPDYMGYGYTF. The J gene is TRBJ1-2, the V gene TRBV15; D gene ambiguous. The CDR3 is 14 amino acids. V lost 5 bases, J lost 5 bases, and 15 bases lay in between. Germline CDR1 reads LNHNV; CDR2 reads YYDKDF (reference sequence). Filled out from reference TRBV15 and TRBJ1-2, the complete variable domain reads DAMVIQNPRYQVTQFGKPVTLSCSQTLNHNVMYWYQQKSSQAPKLLFHYYDKDFNNEADTPDNFQSRRPNTSFCFLDIRSPGLGDTAMYLCATSPDYMGYGYTFGSGTRLTVV.